This section outlines one TCR beta chain sequence together with its context. The data stem from a study of blood T cell repertoires in COVID-19. Only in-frame clones appear in the TCRdb table, and some are missing; sequencing was by immunoSEQ multiplex PCR. The repertoire holds around 200,000 clones, with around 87% as singletons. V shed 6 bases, J shed 6 bases, and the junction held 6 bases outside the gene matches. The CDR3 totals 15 residues. Germline CDR1 and CDR2: LGHNT and FRNRAP. The sequence came from a man aged 35-49 years with active or convalescent COVID-19. What was sequenced was peripheral blood. V gene TRBV12-5 combines with J gene TRBJ2-2; 11 bases are a match to TRBD2. CDR3 DNA: TGTGCTAGTGGCACTCGGACTAGCGGGTCCGGGGAGCTGTTTTTT. Encoded protein: CASGTRTSGSGELFF.